The clone carrying this T cell receptor (beta chain) was seen a few times. Data came from immunoSEQ multiplex PCR; TCRdb stores just in-frame clones and leaves some out. Of about 97,000 clones listed, over 60% are singletons. The germline V and J ends were trimmed by 2 bases and 3 bases, with 11 bases remaining between them. Germline CDR1 and CDR2: MNHEY and SMNVEV (reference sequence). CDR3 length: 14 residues. These data belong to a study of cytotoxic CD8 clonotypes in ibrutinib-treated CLL. Study overall: Of the patients, under 13 were relapsed/refractory, over 14 treatment-naive and 17 IGHV unmutated.

Sequences were derived from PBMCs, sampled after 24 months of ibrutinib treatment. V is TRBV27 and J is TRBJ2-7; no clear D. The clonotype comes from a human donor with chronic lymphocytic leukemia. CDR3 in amino acids: CASSLTWASYEQYF. CDR3 DNA: TGTGCCAGCAGTTTAACTTGGGCTAGCTACGAGCAGTACTTC.